These 3 T cell receptor beta chains share one sample of origin, sequenced in a study of blood T cell repertoires in COVID-19. The protocol was immunoSEQ multiplex PCR, while the TCRdb copy is restricted to in-frame clones and leaves out a portion. Among some 65,000 clones listed, about 74% were seen once. Input material: peripheral blood. The receptors derive from a woman aged 80 or older with acute or convalescent COVID-19.

This clone was seen more than once but under ten times. This chain connects TRBV7-2 to TRBJ2-3; D may be TRBD2 (6 bases). From germline, CDR1 is SGHTA and CDR2 FQGNSA. The CDR3 has 14 amino acids. Trimming shortened V by 2 bases and J by 7 bases, and 13 bases separated the two germline ends. Here the CDR3 reads CASSLPAGANTQYF. CDR3 DNA sequence: TGTGCCAGCAGCTTACCAGCGGGTGCAAATACGCAGTATTTT.

V and J are TRBV21-1 and TRBJ2-2; the DNA was not compared with TRBD2, the D call given in the table. TRBV21-1 is described as a pseudogene. This CDR3 spans 15 amino acids. The chain's CDR3 is CASSKEAAAAAELFF. The DNA of the CDR3 is TGTGCCAGCAGCAAAGAAGCCGCTGCAGCGGCGGAGCTGTTTTTT.

V is TRBV7-2 and J is TRBJ2-7; 8 bases align to TRBD1. Per the germline V gene, CDR1 is SGHTA and CDR2 is FQGNSA. The junction had 10 bases not matched to a gene; V was cut back by 3 bases and J by 3 bases. This CDR3 is built from 16 residues. The CDR3 here is CASSFRGGQGGYEQYF. The CDR3 DNA reads TGTGCCAGCAGCTTTAGGGGAGGACAGGGTGGCTACGAGCAGTACTTC.